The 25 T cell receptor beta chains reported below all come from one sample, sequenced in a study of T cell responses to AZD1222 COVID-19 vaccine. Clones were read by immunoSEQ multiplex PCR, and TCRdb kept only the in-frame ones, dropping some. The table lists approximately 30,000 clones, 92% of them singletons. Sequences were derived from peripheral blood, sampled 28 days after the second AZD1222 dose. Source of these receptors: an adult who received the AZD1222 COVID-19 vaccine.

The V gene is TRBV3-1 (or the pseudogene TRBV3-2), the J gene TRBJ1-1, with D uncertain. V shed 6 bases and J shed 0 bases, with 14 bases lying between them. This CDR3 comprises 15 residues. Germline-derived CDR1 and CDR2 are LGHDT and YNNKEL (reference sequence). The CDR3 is CASRSLRGMNTEAFF. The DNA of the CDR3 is TGTGCCAGCAGGAGTCTCCGGGGAATGAACACTGAAGCTTTCTTT.

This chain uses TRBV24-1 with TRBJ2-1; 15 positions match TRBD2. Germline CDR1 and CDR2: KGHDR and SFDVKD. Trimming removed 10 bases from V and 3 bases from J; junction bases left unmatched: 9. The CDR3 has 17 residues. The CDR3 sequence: CATSGLAGGDFYNEQFF. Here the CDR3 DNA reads TGTGCCACGTCGGGACTAGCGGGAGGCGACTTCTACAATGAGCAGTTCTTC.

The CDR3 DNA sequence: TGTGCCAGCAGCACCAGACAGGGGGCGAGGGACACTGAAGCTTTCTTT. The encoded protein is CASSTRQGARDTEAFF. The V gene is TRBV7-2, the J gene TRBJ1-1; TRBD1 matches at 10 bases. This CDR3 region has 16 residues. Germline lookup yields CDR1 SGHTA and CDR2 FQGNSA. The junction had 9 bases not matched to a gene; V was cut back by 5 bases and J by 3 bases.

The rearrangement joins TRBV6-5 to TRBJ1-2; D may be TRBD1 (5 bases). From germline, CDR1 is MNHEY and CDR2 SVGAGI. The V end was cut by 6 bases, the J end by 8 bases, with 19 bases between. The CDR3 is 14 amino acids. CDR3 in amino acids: CASSLSDGTRGYTF. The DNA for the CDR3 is TGTGCCAGCAGCCTGTCGGACGGGACTAGGGGCTACACCTTC.

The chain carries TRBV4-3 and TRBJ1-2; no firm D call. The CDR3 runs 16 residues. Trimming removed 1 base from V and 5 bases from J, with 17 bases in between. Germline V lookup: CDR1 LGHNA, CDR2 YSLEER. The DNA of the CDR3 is TGCGCCAGCAGCCAAGCGGTGGCGAAGGGCAGGTATGGCTACACCTTC. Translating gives CASSQAVAKGRYGYTF.

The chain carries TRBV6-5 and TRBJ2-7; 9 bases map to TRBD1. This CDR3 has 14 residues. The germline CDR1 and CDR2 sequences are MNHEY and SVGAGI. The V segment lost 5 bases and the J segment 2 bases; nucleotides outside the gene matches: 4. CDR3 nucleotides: TGTGCCAGCAGTAGCGGGACAGGGACCTACGAGCAGTACTTC. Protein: CASSSGTGTYEQYF.

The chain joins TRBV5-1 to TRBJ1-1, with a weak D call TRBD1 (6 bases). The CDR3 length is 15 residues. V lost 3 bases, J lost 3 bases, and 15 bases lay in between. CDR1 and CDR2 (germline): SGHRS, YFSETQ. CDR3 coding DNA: TGCGCCAGCAGCTGGACAGTCGGGGTGGACACTGAAGCTTTCTTT. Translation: CASSWTVGVDTEAFF.

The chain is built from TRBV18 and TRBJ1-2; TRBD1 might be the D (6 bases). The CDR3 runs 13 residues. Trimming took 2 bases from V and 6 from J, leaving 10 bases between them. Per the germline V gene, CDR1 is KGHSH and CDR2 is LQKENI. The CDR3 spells CASSPWGQDGYTF. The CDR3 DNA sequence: TGTGCCAGCTCACCATGGGGGCAGGATGGCTACACCTTC. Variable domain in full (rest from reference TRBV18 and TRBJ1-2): NAGVMQNPRHLVRRRGQEARLRCSPMKGHSHVYWYRQLPEEGLKFMVYLQKENIIDESGMPKERFSAEFPKEGPSILRIQQVVRGDSAAYFCASSPWGQDGYTFGSGTRLTVV.

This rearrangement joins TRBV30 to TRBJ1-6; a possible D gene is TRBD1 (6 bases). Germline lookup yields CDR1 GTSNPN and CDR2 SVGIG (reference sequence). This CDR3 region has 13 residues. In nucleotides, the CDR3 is TGTGGGAGAAGGACAGCTGTTAATTCACCCCTCCACTTT. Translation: CGRRTAVNSPLHF. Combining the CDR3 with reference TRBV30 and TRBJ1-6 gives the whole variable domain SQTIHQWPATLVQPVGSPLSLECTVEGTSNPNLYWYRQAAGRGLQLLFYSVGIGQISSEVPQNLSASRPQDRQFILSSKKLLLSDSGFYLCGRRTAVNSPLHFGNGTRLTVT.

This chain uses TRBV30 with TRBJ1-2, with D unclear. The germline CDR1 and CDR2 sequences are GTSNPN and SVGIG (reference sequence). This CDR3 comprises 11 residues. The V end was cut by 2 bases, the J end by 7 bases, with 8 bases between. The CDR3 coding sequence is TGTGCCTGGAGTTTTGTGGGTGGCTACACCTTC. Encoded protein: CAWSFVGGYTF.

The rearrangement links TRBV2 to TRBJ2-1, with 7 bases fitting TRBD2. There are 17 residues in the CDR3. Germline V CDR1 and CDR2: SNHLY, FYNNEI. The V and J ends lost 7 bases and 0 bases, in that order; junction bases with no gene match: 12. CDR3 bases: TGTGCCAGCAAAGAGACTAGCTCTATCAGCTCCTACAATGAGCAGTTCTTC. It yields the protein CASKETSSISSYNEQFF.

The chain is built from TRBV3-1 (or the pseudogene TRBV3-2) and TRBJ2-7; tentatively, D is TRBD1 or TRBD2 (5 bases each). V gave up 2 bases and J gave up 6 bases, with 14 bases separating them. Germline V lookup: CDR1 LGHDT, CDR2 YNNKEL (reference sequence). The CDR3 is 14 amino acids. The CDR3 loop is CASSQRLGESEQYF. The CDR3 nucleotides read TGTGCCAGCAGCCAAAGGTTGGGGGAAAGCGAGCAGTACTTC.

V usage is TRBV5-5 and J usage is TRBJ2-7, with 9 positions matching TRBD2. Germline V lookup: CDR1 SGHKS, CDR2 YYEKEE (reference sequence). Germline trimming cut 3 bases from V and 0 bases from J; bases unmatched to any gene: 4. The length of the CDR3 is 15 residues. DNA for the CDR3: TGTGCCAGCAGCTATCTAGCGGGACCCTCCTACGAGCAGTACTTC. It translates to CASSYLAGPSYEQYF.

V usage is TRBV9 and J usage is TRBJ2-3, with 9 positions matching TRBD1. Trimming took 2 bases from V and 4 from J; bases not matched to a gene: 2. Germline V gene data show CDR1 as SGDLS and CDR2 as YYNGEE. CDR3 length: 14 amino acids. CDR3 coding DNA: TGTGCCAGCAGCGTGCGACAGGGGGCAGATACGCAGTATTTT. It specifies CASSVRQGADTQYF.

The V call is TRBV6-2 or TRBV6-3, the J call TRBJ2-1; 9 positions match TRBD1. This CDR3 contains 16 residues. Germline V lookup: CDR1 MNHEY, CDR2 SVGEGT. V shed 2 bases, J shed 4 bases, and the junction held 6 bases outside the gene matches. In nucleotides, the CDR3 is TGTGCCAGCAGTTACGCTACAGGGGGCTTATACAATGAGCAGTTCTTC. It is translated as CASSYATGGLYNEQFF.

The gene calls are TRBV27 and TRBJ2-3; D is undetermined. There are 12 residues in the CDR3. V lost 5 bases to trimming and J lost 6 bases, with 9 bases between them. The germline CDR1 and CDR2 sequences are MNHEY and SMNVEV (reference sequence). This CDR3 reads CASSMGWDTQYF. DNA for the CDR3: TGTGCCAGCAGTATGGGGTGGGATACGCAGTATTTT.

CDR3 amino acids: CASSFRAGEFRSGELFF. DNA for the CDR3: TGTGCCAGCAGTTTCCGAGCGGGAGAATTTCGCTCCGGGGAGCTGTTTTTT. The chain employs TRBV27 and TRBJ2-2, with 8 bases identical to TRBD2. The CDR3 is made up of 17 amino acids. V lost 3 bases and J lost 6; bases outside the gene matches: 12. Germline assignment: CDR1 MNHEY and CDR2 SMNVEV (reference sequence).

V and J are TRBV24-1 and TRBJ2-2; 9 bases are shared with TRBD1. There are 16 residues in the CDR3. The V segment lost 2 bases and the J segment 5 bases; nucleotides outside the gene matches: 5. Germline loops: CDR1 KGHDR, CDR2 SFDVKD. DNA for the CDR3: TGTGCCACCAGTGATTCGGGACAGGGTTGGACCGGGGAGCTGTTTTTT. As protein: CATSDSGQGWTGELFF.

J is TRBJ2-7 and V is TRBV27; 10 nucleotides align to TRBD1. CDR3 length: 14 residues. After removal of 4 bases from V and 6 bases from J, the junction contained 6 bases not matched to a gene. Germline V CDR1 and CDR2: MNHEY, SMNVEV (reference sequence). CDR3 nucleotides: TGTGCCAGCAGTTCCGGGACAGGGGAACGCGAGCAGTACTTC. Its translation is CASSSGTGEREQYF.

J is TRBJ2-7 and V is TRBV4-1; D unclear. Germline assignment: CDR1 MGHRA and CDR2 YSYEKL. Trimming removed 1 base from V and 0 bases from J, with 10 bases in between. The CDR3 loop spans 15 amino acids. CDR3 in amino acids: CASSQAQMPSYEQYF. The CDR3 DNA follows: TGCGCCAGCAGCCAAGCCCAGATGCCCTCCTACGAGCAGTACTTC.

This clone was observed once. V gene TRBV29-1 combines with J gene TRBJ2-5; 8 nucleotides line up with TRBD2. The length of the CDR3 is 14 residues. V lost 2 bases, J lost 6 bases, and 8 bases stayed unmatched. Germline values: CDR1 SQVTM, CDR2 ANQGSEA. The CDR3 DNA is TGCAGCGTTGAACCAGCGGGAGATATGAAGACCCAGTACTTC. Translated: CSVEPAGDMKTQYF.

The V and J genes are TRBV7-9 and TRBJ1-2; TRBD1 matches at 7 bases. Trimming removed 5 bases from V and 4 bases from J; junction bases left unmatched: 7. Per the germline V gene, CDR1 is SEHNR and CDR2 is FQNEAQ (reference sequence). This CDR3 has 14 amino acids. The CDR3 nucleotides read TGTGCCAGCAGCCCCGTTGGACAGGTCTATGGCTACACCTTC. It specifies CASSPVGQVYGYTF.

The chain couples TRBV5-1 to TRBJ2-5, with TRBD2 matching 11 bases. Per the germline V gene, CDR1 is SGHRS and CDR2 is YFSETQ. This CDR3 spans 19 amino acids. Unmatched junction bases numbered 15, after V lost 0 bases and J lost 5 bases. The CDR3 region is CASSLGTQVAGGDSETQYF. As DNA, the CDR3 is TGCGCCAGCAGCTTGGGGACCCAAGTAGCGGGAGGGGACTCGGAGACCCAGTACTTC.

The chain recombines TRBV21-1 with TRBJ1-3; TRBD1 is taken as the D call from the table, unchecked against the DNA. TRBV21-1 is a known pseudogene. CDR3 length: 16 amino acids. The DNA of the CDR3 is TGTGCCAGCAGCAGCCCAGGGGGCCCTCCTGGAAACACCATATATTTT. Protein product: CASSSPGGPPGNTIYF.

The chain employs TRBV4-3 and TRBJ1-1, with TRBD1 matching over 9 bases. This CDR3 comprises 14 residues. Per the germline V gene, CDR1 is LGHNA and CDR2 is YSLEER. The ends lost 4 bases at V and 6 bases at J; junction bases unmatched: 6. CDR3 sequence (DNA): TGCGCCAGCAGCCCCCAAACAGGGGGCCCTGAAGCTTTCTTT. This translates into CASSPQTGGPEAFF.